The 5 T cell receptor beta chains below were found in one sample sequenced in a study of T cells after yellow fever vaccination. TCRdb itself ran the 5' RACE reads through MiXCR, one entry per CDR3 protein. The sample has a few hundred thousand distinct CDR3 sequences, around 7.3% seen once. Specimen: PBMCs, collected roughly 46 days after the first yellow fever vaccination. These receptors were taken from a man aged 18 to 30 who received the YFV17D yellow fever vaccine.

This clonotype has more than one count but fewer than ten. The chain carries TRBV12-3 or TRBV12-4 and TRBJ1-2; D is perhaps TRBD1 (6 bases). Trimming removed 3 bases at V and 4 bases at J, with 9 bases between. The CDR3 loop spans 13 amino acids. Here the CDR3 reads CASSFQGTYGYTF. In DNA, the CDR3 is TGTGCCAGCAGTTTCCAGGGGACCTATGGCTACACCTTC.

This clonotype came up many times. CDR3 sequence (DNA): TGTGCCAGCAGTTCCCCTCCCACAGATACGCAGTATTTT. It translates to CASSSPPTDTQYF. The rearrangement uses TRBV12-3 or TRBV12-4 and TRBJ2-3; no clear D gene. The CDR3 runs 13 residues. V lost 4 bases, J lost 2 bases, and 7 bases lay in between.

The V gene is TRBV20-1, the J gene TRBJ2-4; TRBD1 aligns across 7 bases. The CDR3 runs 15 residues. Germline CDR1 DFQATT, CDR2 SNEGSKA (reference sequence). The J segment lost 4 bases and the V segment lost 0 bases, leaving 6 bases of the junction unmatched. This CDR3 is CSAREPGTDKNIQYF. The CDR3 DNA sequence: TGCAGTGCTAGAGAACCGGGGACAGATAAAAACATTCAGTACTTC.

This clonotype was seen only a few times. The CDR3 DNA reads as TGTGCCAGCAGCGCCACAAGGGGGGATGAAAAACTGTTTTTT. Amino acid sequence: CASSATRGDEKLFF. The gene calls are TRBV7-2 and TRBJ1-4; tentative D call: TRBD1 (6 bases). Trimming left V 5 bases short and J 6 bases short, with 13 bases between. This CDR3 has 14 amino acids. Per the germline V gene, CDR1 is SGHTA and CDR2 is FQGNSA.

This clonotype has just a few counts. In nucleotides, the CDR3 is TGTGCCAGCAGTCCCCCCTTTTCACCCCTCCACTTT. Protein product: CASSPPFSPLHF. J is TRBJ1-6 and V is TRBV12-3 or TRBV12-4; D is uncertain. V was shortened by 5 bases and J by 9 bases, with 8 bases between the two germline ends. This CDR3 region has 12 residues.